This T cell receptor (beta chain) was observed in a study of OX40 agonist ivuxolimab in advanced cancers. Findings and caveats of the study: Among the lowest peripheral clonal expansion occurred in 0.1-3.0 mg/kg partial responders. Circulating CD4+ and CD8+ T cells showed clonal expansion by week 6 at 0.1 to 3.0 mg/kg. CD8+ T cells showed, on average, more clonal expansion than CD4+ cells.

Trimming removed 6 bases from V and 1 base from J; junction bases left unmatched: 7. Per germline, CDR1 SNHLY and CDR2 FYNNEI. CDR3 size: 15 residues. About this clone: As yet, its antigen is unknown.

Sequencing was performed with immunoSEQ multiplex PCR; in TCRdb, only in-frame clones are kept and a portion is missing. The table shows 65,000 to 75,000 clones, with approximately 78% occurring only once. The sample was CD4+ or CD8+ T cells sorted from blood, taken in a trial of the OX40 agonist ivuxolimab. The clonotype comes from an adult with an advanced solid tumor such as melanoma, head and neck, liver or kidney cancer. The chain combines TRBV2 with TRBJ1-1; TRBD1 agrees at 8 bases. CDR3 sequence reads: CASRIEGTGNTEAFF. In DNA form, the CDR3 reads TGTGCCAGCAGAATAGAAGGGACAGGGAACACTGAAGCTTTCTTT.